The clone carrying this TCR beta chain was seen only a few times. The V gene's germline CDR1 is SGHTA and CDR2 FQGNSA. Trimming shortened V by 5 bases and J by 6 bases, and 7 bases separated the two germline ends. This CDR3 contains 11 residues. These data come from a study of T-cell memory formation after mild COVID-19. Each CDR3 protein gets one entry after TCRdb re-called the 5' RACE reads with MiXCR. This table holds some 320,000 distinct CDR3 sequences, 14% found once. V gene TRBV7-2 combines with J gene TRBJ1-1; D is uncertain. The receptor's source is a young man who had mild COVID-19 (a few samples of this study predate the infection). Cell type and time point are not known. Material: PBMCs or a T cell subset sorted from them (not recorded which). The CDR3 nucleotides read TGTGCCAGCAGCCGCGCTTCTGAAGCTTTCTTT. Protein product: CASSRASEAFF.